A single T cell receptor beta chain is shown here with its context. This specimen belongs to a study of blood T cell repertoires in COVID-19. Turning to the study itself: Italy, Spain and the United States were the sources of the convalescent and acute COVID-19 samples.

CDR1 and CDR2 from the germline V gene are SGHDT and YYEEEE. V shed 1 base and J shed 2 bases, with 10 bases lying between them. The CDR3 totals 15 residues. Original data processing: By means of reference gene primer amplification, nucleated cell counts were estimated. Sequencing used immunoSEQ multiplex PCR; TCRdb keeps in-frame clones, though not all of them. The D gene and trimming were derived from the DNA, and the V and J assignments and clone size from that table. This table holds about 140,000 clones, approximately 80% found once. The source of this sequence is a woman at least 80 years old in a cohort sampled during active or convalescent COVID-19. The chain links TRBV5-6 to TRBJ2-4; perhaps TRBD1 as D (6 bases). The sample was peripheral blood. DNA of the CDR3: TGTGCCAGCAGCTTGAACAGGGTCACCAAAAACATTCAGTACTTC. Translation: CASSLNRVTKNIQYF. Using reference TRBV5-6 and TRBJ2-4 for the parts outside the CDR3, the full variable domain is DAGVTQSPTHLIKTRGQQVTLRCSPKSGHDTVSWYQQALGQGPQFIFQYYEEEERQRGNFPDRFSGHQFPNYSSELNVNALLLGDSALYLCASSLNRVTKNIQYFGAGTRLSVL.